The subject of this entry is one TCR beta chain. This entry comes from a study of blood T cell repertoires in COVID-19. Study-level information: Sites in the United States, Italy and Spain provided acute and convalescent COVID-19 samples. From T cells, B-cell-depleted T cells, or PBMCs came the material, which was cDNA or gDNA.

Assay: immunoSEQ multiplex PCR; the TCRdb copy retains only in-frame clones and omits some. The sample holds over 200,000 clones, approximately 90% seen once. The V gene's germline CDR1 is WSHSY and CDR2 SAAADI. Trimming cost V 5 bases and J 5 bases, with 8 bases left between them. This CDR3 comprises 12 residues. The receptor was isolated from a man between 60 and 75 years old who had recovered from COVID-19. The V gene is TRBV10-2, the J gene TRBJ2-3; weak D call: TRBD2 (6 bases). Sequencing was done on a sample of peripheral blood. This CDR3 is CASSNSGDTQYF. The CDR3 coding sequence is TGCGCCAGCAGTAATAGCGGAGATACGCAGTATTTT.